Shown below are 29 T cell receptor beta chains from a single sample sequenced in a study of blood T cell repertoires in COVID-19. Here immunoSEQ multiplex PCR was the method, and the copy in TCRdb shows in-frame clones only, minus some. The data show some 310,000 clones, under 90% seen once. The sequencing input was peripheral blood. The receptors come from a woman aged 25 to 39 with COVID-19, enrolled during active disease.

The chain has TRBV10-3 and TRBJ2-1, with 13 bases that match TRBD2. Germline V CDR1 and CDR2: ENHRY, SYGVKD. This CDR3 is 17 amino acids long. Unmatched junction bases numbered 5, after V lost 0 bases and J lost 6 bases. CDR3 protein: CAISESFGLAGANEQFF. In DNA, the CDR3 is TGTGCCATCAGTGAGTCCTTCGGACTAGCGGGAGCCAATGAGCAGTTCTTC.

This clone was found once. This specimen includes other DNA sequences encoding the same CDR3. The chain uses TRBV20-1 and TRBJ1-1; D gene uncertain. V was cut by 3 bases and J by 11 bases, with 10 bases left in between. The CDR3 loop spans 10 amino acids. In germline, CDR1 is DFQATT, CDR2 SNEGSKA (reference sequence). CDR3 protein: CSASAGEAFF. CDR3 bases: TGCAGTGCTAGTGCCGGTGAGGCTTTCTTT.

The chain uses TRBV5-8 and TRBJ2-3; maybe TRBD2 (6 bases). The CDR3 contains 17 residues. The ends were cut back, 0 bases at V and 2 bases at J, with 16 bases in the middle. The V gene's germline CDR1 is SGHTS and CDR2 YDEGEE. The CDR3 loop is CASSLDGGMGVTDTQYF. CDR3 bases: TGTGCCAGCAGCTTGGACGGCGGGATGGGAGTCACAGATACGCAGTATTTT.

Note on this clone: Other DNA sequences within the sample encode an identical CDR3. V gene TRBV14 combines with J gene TRBJ2-7; 10 nucleotides align to TRBD1. CDR1 and CDR2 from the germline V gene are SGHDN and FVKESK. V was pared by 4 bases and J by 2 bases, with 5 bases of the junction left unmatched. This CDR3 is built from 15 residues. The CDR3 sequence is CASSPPGTGAYEQYF. The CDR3 coding sequence is TGTGCCAGCAGCCCGCCCGGGACAGGGGCCTACGAGCAGTACTTC. Full variable domain (remainder filled in from reference TRBV14 and TRBJ2-7): EAGVTQFPSHSVIEKGQTVTLRCDPISGHDNLYWYRRVMGKEIKFLLHFVKESKQDESGMPNNRFLAERTGGTYSTLKVQPAELEDSGVYFCASSPPGTGAYEQYFGPGTRLTVT.

The rearrangement uses TRBV11-2 and TRBJ2-5, with 8 bases matching TRBD2. CDR1 SGHAT and CDR2 FQNNGV come from the germline V gene. V trimming: 1 base; J trimming: 2 bases; junction bases outside the gene matches: 6. The CDR3 loop spans 16 amino acids. In nucleotides, the CDR3 is TGTGCCAGCAGCTTAGGGTCCGGGAGGGCACAAGAGACCCAGTACTTC. This translates into CASSLGSGRAQETQYF.

This chain uses TRBV7-2 with TRBJ2-7; TRBD1 agrees at 7 bases. Germline V gene sequence: CDR1 SGHTA, CDR2 FQGNSA. J lost 1 base, V lost 2 bases, and 5 bases had no gene match. The CDR3 totals 15 residues. The CDR3 protein is CASSLPAQGSYEQYF. DNA for the CDR3: TGTGCCAGCAGCTTACCCGCACAGGGGTCCTACGAGCAGTACTTC.

V is TRBV7-9 and J is TRBJ1-2; D gene ambiguous. The ends were cut back, 2 bases at V and 8 bases at J, with 9 bases in the middle. This CDR3 contains 12 residues. CDR1 and CDR2 (germline): SEHNR, FQNEAQ (reference sequence). CDR3 region: CASSLLGGGYTF. The CDR3 region has the DNA TGTGCCAGCAGCTTACTCGGCGGCGGCTACACCTTC.

The chain carries TRBV28 and TRBJ1-1; 7 nucleotides align to TRBD1. Germline V gene data show CDR1 as MDHEN and CDR2 as SYDVKM. CDR3 length: 13 amino acids. Trimming cost V 5 bases and J 4 bases; bases outside gene matches: 4. CDR3 in DNA: TGTGCCAGCAGTGCGACAGGGCTCACTGAAGCTTTCTTT. As protein: CASSATGLTEAFF.

This sequence joins TRBV12-5 and TRBJ2-5; a possible D gene is TRBD1 (7 bases). With 1 base removed from V and 1 base from J, the gap between germline ends came to 10 bases. Germline-derived CDR1 and CDR2 are LGHNT and FRNRAP. This CDR3 is built from 15 residues. In DNA, the CDR3 is TGTGCTAGTGGTTTGGACAGGGGACTCCAAGAGACCCAGTACTTC. Translated, it gives CASGLDRGLQETQYF.

A few counts support this clone. The gene calls are TRBV2 and TRBJ1-5, with D possibly being TRBD1 (6 bases). V lost 7 bases and J lost 1, with 14 bases in between. The V gene's germline CDR1 is SNHLY and CDR2 FYNNEI. CDR3 length: 15 residues. CDR3 region: CASKSGTNSNQPQHF. The CDR3 DNA reads TGTGCCAGCAAATCCGGGACAAACAGCAATCAGCCCCAGCATTTT. The full variable domain, in which reference TRBV2 and TRBJ1-5 provide the parts outside the CDR3, is EPEVTQTPSHQVTQMGQEVILRCVPISNHLYFYWYRQILGQKVEFLVSFYNNEISEKSEIFDDQFSVERPDGSNFTLKIRSTKLEDSAMYFCASKSGTNSNQPQHFGDGTRLSIL.

The CDR3 sequence is CASSNGAQETQYF. CDR3 coding DNA: TGTGCCAGTAGTAATGGGGCTCAAGAGACCCAGTACTTC. This chain uses TRBV19 with TRBJ2-5; D is possibly TRBD1 (5 bases). Germline CDR1 LNHDA, CDR2 SQIVND (reference sequence). CDR3 length: 13 amino acids. V shed 4 bases and J shed 2 bases, with 8 bases lying between them.

V and J are TRBV6-5 and TRBJ2-2; TRBD1 matches at 7 bases. Germline values: CDR1 MNHEY, CDR2 SVGAGI. Losses at the gene ends were 7 bases for V and 6 bases for J; bases not matched to a gene: 8. This CDR3 has 14 amino acids. DNA for the CDR3: TGTGCCAGCATAACAGGGGAGAAAGCCGGGGAGCTGTTTTTT. Amino acids: CASITGEKAGELFF.

This chain joins TRBV10-1 and TRBJ2-1, with D perhaps TRBD2 (5 bases). Germline V gene data show CDR1 as WNHNN and CDR2 as SYGVQD (reference sequence). V lost 2 bases to trimming and J lost 9 bases, with 11 bases between them. CDR3 length equals 13 residues. The CDR3, as DNA: TGCGCCAGCAGTGAGCAGATACTAGGTGAGCAGTTCTTC. It is translated as CASSEQILGEQFF.

This clone was observed once. The chain has TRBV27 and TRBJ2-1, with TRBD2 as a possible D gene (7 bases). The CDR3 is 14 residues long. V lost 2 bases to trimming and J lost 5 bases, with 10 bases between them. Germline CDR1 reads MNHEY; CDR2 reads SMNVEV (reference sequence). The CDR3 here is CASSLGGADNEQFF. CDR3 sequence (DNA): TGTGCCAGCAGTTTAGGGGGGGCGGACAATGAGCAGTTCTTC.

The V call is TRBV7-8, the J call TRBJ1-1, with a tentative D call TRBD1 (5 bases). The V gene lost 1 base and the J gene lost 1 base, with 10 bases spanning the gap. Germline lookup yields CDR1 SGHVS and CDR2 FQNEAQ. The CDR3 covers 15 residues. CDR3 in DNA: TGTGCCAGCAGCTTAGTTGGGGGGAAGAACACTGAAGCTTTCTTT. Translation gives CASSLVGGKNTEAFF. The variable domain in full, with the rest retrieved from reference TRBV7-8 and TRBJ1-1, is GAGVSQSPRYKVAKRGQDVALRCDPISGHVSLFWYQQALGQGPEFLTYFQNEAQLDKSGLPSDRFFAERPEGSVSTLKIQRTQQEDSAVYLCASSLVGGKNTEAFFGQGTRLTVV.

The chain recombines TRBV4-2 with TRBJ2-1, with 13 bases matching TRBD2. Germline CDR1 is LGHNA and CDR2 is YNFKEQ. The CDR3 length is 17 residues. Trimming took 1 base from V and 1 from J; bases not matched to a gene: 1. The CDR3 sequence: CASSQALAGGSYNEQFF. In DNA form, the CDR3 reads TGTGCCAGCAGCCAAGCACTAGCGGGAGGGTCCTACAATGAGCAGTTCTTC.

This chain joins TRBV28 and TRBJ1-5; 8 positions match TRBD1. Unmatched junction bases numbered 5, after V lost 4 bases and J lost 6 bases. Germline V gene sequence: CDR1 MDHEN, CDR2 SYDVKM. The CDR3 is made up of 14 amino acids. Written as DNA, the CDR3 is TGTGCCAGCAGTTGGGACAGGACTGGTCAGCCCCAGCATTTT. Protein product: CASSWDRTGQPQHF. Full variable domain (rest looked up from reference TRBV28 and TRBJ1-5): DVKVTQSSRYLVKRTGEKVFLECVQDMDHENMFWYRQDPGLGLRLIYFSYDVKMKEKGDIPEGYSVSREKKERFSLILESASTNQTSMYLCASSWDRTGQPQHFGDGTRLSIL.

The J gene is TRBJ2-5, the V gene TRBV3-1 (or the pseudogene TRBV3-2), with 8 bases identical to TRBD1. CDR3 length equals 14 residues. V lost 6 bases and J lost 4; bases outside the gene matches: 7. Germline CDR1 is LGHDT and CDR2 is YNNKEL (reference sequence). Here the CDR3 DNA reads TGTGCCAGCAGACTACAGGGGGTGGGAGAGACCCAGTACTTC. It encodes CASRLQGVGETQYF.

The CDR3 DNA is TGTGCCAGTAGTATAGGGGTACAGGGGGCCTTCTACGAGCAGTACTTC. It is translated as CASSIGVQGAFYEQYF. The chain combines TRBV19 with TRBJ2-7, with 9 nucleotides matching TRBD1. From germline, CDR1 is LNHDA and CDR2 SQIVND (reference sequence). The CDR3 loop spans 16 amino acids. V lost 1 base to trimming and J lost 3 bases; unmatched junction nucleotides: 7. Together with reference TRBV19 and TRBJ2-7, the CDR3 gives the full variable domain: DGGITQSPKYLFRKEGQNVTLSCEQNLNHDAMYWYRQDPGQGLRLIYYSQIVNDFQKGDIAEGYSVSREKKESFPLTVTSAQKNPTAFYLCASSIGVQGAFYEQYFGPGTRLTVT.

The chain is built from TRBV4-2 and TRBJ1-1; tentative D call: TRBD1 (5 bases). The V gene's germline CDR1 is LGHNA and CDR2 YNFKEQ. The CDR3 spans 15 residues. With 4 bases removed from V and 4 bases from J, the gap between germline ends came to 16 bases. CDR3 loop: CASSPQTEWVTEAFF. In DNA form, the CDR3 reads TGTGCCAGCAGCCCGCAGACAGAATGGGTCACTGAAGCTTTCTTT.

This chain connects TRBV5-1 to TRBJ1-6; D is ambiguous. The CDR3 totals 15 residues. Trimming cost V 0 bases and J 0 bases, with 4 bases left between them. Per germline, CDR1 SGHRS and CDR2 YFSETQ. In nucleotides, the CDR3 is TGCGCCAGCAGCTTGGAGCTCTCCTATAATTCACCCCTCCACTTT. Residues: CASSLELSYNSPLHF.

The V and J genes are TRBV2 and TRBJ2-5; a weak D match, TRBD1 (6 bases). Germline V CDR1 and CDR2: SNHLY, FYNNEI. The CDR3 runs 14 residues. V lost 2 bases and J lost 5, with 12 bases in between. CDR3 bases: TGTGCCAGCAGTGAACAGGGGAGTCGCGAGACCCAGTACTTC. This gives the protein CASSEQGSRETQYF. The variable domain in full, completed from reference TRBV2 and TRBJ2-5, reads EPEVTQTPSHQVTQMGQEVILRCVPISNHLYFYWYRQILGQKVEFLVSFYNNEISEKSEIFDDQFSVERPDGSNFTLKIRSTKLEDSAMYFCASSEQGSRETQYFGPGTRLLVL.

The rearrangement uses TRBV12-5 and TRBJ2-3; D gene uncertain. The CDR3 sequence is 13 residues long. The germline V gene has CDR1 LGHNT and CDR2 FRNRAP. V shed 2 bases and J shed 1 base, with 4 bases lying between them. The CDR3 sequence: CASGLIGTDTQYF. CDR3 sequence (DNA): TGTGCTAGTGGTTTGATAGGCACAGATACGCAGTATTTT.

This clone has only one observation. The chain is built from TRBV19 and TRBJ2-7; 7 bases agree with TRBD2. V lost 7 bases and J lost 0; bases outside the gene matches: 6. Looked up from germline, CDR1 is LNHDA and CDR2 is SQIVND (reference sequence). This CDR3 comprises 14 residues. The CDR3 region has the DNA TGTGCCAGTACGGGGACTACCTTCTCCTACGAGCAGTACTTC. Translating it yields CASTGTTFSYEQYF.

This chain joins TRBV5-8 and TRBJ1-5; D is possibly TRBD1 (5 bases). The CDR3 contains 15 residues. From germline, CDR1 is SGHTS and CDR2 YDEGEE. The ends were cut back, 3 bases at V and 0 bases at J, with 10 bases in the middle. Here the CDR3 reads CASSSGTDSNQPQHF. The CDR3, as DNA: TGTGCCAGCAGCTCAGGGACTGATAGCAATCAGCCCCAGCATTTT.

This chain links TRBV19 with TRBJ1-5, with D hard to call. CDR3 length equals 16 residues. Germline values: CDR1 LNHDA, CDR2 SQIVND (reference sequence). V lost 1 base to trimming and J lost 3 bases, with 13 bases between them. The CDR3 spells CASSIGTRSFNQPQHF. The CDR3 region has the DNA TGTGCCAGTAGTATAGGCACAAGGAGTTTCAATCAGCCCCAGCATTTT.

The sample holds one count of this clone. The V call is TRBV27, the J call TRBJ1-6; D call uncertain. Germline V gene sequence: CDR1 MNHEY, CDR2 SMNVEV (reference sequence). The CDR3 runs to 16 residues. Between the trimmed V and J ends, which lost 0 bases and 6 bases, there was a span of 12 bases. CDR3 nucleotides: TGTGCCAGCAGTTTATCTGGAGTTATGCGTAATTCACCCCTCCACTTT. Protein product: CASSLSGVMRNSPLHF.

The chain employs TRBV29-1 and TRBJ1-1, with D tentatively TRBD1 (5 bases). The V and J ends lost 4 bases and 0 bases respectively, with 9 bases between them. The germline V gene has CDR1 SQVTM and CDR2 ANQGSEA. CDR3 length equals 13 residues. The CDR3 loop is CSVGGKMNTEAFF. The CDR3 region has the DNA TGCAGCGTTGGGGGCAAAATGAACACTGAAGCTTTCTTT.

As DNA, the CDR3 is TGCGCCAGCAGCTTGTCATCTAACTATGGCTACACCTTC. It yields the protein CASSLSSNYGYTF. This chain connects TRBV5-1 to TRBJ1-2; no definite D call. V was shortened by 1 base and J by 0 bases, with 4 bases between the two germline ends. The CDR3 is made up of 13 amino acids. The germline V gene has CDR1 SGHRS and CDR2 YFSETQ.